What follows are 24 T cell receptor beta chains derived from one specimen sequenced in a study of T cell changes during pregnancy in multiple sclerosis (dated by TCRdb to between 2018 and 2021). Libraries came from the immunoSEQ multiplex PCR assay. TCRdb's version of the immuneACCESS table is confined to in-frame rearrangements and falls short of the full clone set. An unresolved V gene accounts for under half of the shortfall where checked; the remainder is of unknown origin. In all, the sample holds about 64,000 clones, and about 96% of those were seen once. Approximately 2.3% of the sample rests with the top ten. Sequencing used CD8+ T cells from peripheral blood mononuclear cells, obtained after pregnancy. Source of these receptors: a female donor with multiple sclerosis, enrolled in a pregnancy study.

This clone was seen once. This chain uses TRBV4-3 with TRBJ1-4; 8 bases map to TRBD1. The CDR3 is 16 residues long. With V trimmed by 0 bases and J by 8 bases, 8 bases remained unmatched. Germline values: CDR1 LGHNA, CDR2 YSLEER. CDR3 sequence reads: CASSQEEGTGEEKLFF. CDR3 bases: TGCGCCAGCAGCCAAGAAGAAGGGACAGGCGAGGAAAAACTGTTTTTT.

J is TRBJ2-2 and V is TRBV7-9, with TRBD2 identical over 12 bases. The CDR3 runs to 15 residues. The germline V gene encodes CDR1 SEHNR and CDR2 FQNEAQ (reference sequence). With V trimmed by 8 bases and J by 6 bases, 7 bases remained unmatched. The CDR3 reads CASRTSGASAGELFF. The CDR3 DNA follows: TGTGCCAGCCGGACTAGCGGGGCCAGTGCCGGGGAGCTGTTTTTT.

The chain couples TRBV27 to TRBJ1-1; the match to TRBD1 covers 7 bases. Trimming removed 5 bases from V and 9 bases from J; junction bases left unmatched: 9. Germline CDR1 is MNHEY and CDR2 is SMNVEV (reference sequence). This CDR3 spans 13 amino acids. CDR3 in DNA: TGTGCCAGCAGTCTCACCTGGGACAGAAAAGCTTTCTTT. It translates to CASSLTWDRKAFF.

The chain recombines TRBV28 with TRBJ1-2, with D perhaps matching TRBD1 (6 bases). The CDR3 loop spans 13 amino acids. With 7 bases removed from V and 4 bases from J, the gap between germline ends came to 13 bases. Germline CDR1 and CDR2: MDHEN and SYDVKM. CDR3 sequence: CASTLGQTYGYTF. The CDR3 DNA is TGTGCCAGCACCTTAGGACAGACCTATGGCTACACCTTC.

The rearrangement joins TRBV27 to TRBJ2-1, with 10 bases aligning to TRBD2. Germline V lookup: CDR1 MNHEY, CDR2 SMNVEV (reference sequence). The CDR3 is made up of 15 amino acids. V shed 3 bases and J 6 bases; nucleotides not matched to a gene: 5. Here the CDR3 reads CASSFGLAGVNEQFF. In nucleotides, the CDR3 is TGTGCCAGCAGTTTCGGTCTAGCGGGAGTCAATGAGCAGTTCTTC.

V gene TRBV19 combines with J gene TRBJ1-5; TRBD1 might be the D (6 bases). The V end lost 6 bases, the J end lost 4 bases, and 10 bases lay between the germline ends. Germline CDR1 LNHDA, CDR2 SQIVND (reference sequence). CDR3 length: 13 residues. The CDR3 sequence: CASRTGRNQPQHF. For the CDR3, the DNA is TGTGCCAGTAGGACAGGCCGAAATCAGCCCCAGCATTTT.

The chain is built from TRBV4-1 and TRBJ2-7; D remains unclear. With 3 bases removed from V and 0 bases from J, the gap between germline ends came to 6 bases. Per the germline V gene, CDR1 is MGHRA and CDR2 is YSYEKL. The CDR3 extends over 13 amino acids. CDR3: CASSQSYSYEQYF. The CDR3 coding sequence is TGCGCCAGCAGCCAGAGTTACTCCTACGAGCAGTACTTC.

The chain combines TRBV6-8 with TRBJ2-2, with D perhaps TRBD1 (6 bases). The germline CDR1 and CDR2 sequences are MNHGY and SAAAGT. This CDR3 contains 16 residues. The V end lost 6 bases, the J end lost 0 bases, and 14 bases lay between the germline ends. CDR3 in DNA: TGTGCCAGCAGGGTTCGGACAGACACGAACACCGGGGAGCTGTTTTTT. Encoded protein: CASRVRTDTNTGELFF.

The CDR3 is CASSLLPVGQGPFEQYF. The CDR3 coding sequence is TGTGCCAGCAGCTTACTACCTGTAGGACAGGGACCCTTTGAGCAGTACTTC. The chain combines TRBV7-6 with TRBJ2-7, with 8 bases aligning to TRBD1. Germline assignment: CDR1 SGHVS and CDR2 FNYEAQ. V was pared by 2 bases and J by 7 bases, with 16 bases of the junction left unmatched. This CDR3 region has 17 residues.

The chain couples TRBV28 to TRBJ1-1; 10 nucleotides line up with TRBD1. The CDR3 has 16 residues. Germline V CDR1 and CDR2: MDHEN, SYDVKM. Trimming took 4 bases from V and 1 from J; bases not matched to a gene: 6. The CDR3 reads CASSSRTGGQNTEAFF. DNA of the CDR3: TGTGCCAGCAGTTCCCGGACAGGGGGTCAGAACACTGAAGCTTTCTTT.

CDR3 DNA sequence: TGTGCCAGCAGTTTGTCCTGGACAGGGAACACTGAAGCTTTCTTT. It translates to CASSLSWTGNTEAFF. The gene calls are TRBV28 and TRBJ1-1; 7 positions match TRBD1. Germline trimming cut 3 bases from V and 1 base from J; bases unmatched to any gene: 5. The germline gives CDR1 MDHEN, CDR2 SYDVKM. CDR3 length: 15 residues.

The V gene is TRBV7-2, the J gene TRBJ2-1, with 9 positions matching TRBD1. In germline, CDR1 is SGHTA, CDR2 FQGNSA. V gave up 1 base and J gave up 1 base; unmatched junction bases: 8. CDR3 length: 18 residues. CDR3 amino acids: CASSLVLGGTGSYNEQFF. Written as DNA, the CDR3 is TGTGCCAGCAGCTTAGTCCTTGGGGGGACAGGGTCCTACAATGAGCAGTTCTTC. Based on the CDR3 plus reference TRBV7-2 and TRBJ2-1, the full variable domain is GAGVSQSPSNKVTEKGKDVELRCDPISGHTALYWYRQSLGQGLEFLIYFQGNSAPDKSGLPSDRFSAERTGGSVSTLTIQRTQQEDSAVYLCASSLVLGGTGSYNEQFFGPGTRLTVL.

The CDR3 sequence: CASRSGIGETQYF. The CDR3 bases are TGTGCCAGCAGATCGGGTATTGGGGAGACCCAGTACTTC. The genes are TRBV27 and TRBJ2-5; D gene ambiguous. V shed 6 bases and J shed 5 bases, with 13 bases lying between them. The length of the CDR3 is 13 residues. From germline, CDR1 is MNHEY and CDR2 SMNVEV (reference sequence).

The DNA for the CDR3 is TGTGCCAGCAGTTATCCGGGACAGGGCTCCTACGAGCAGTACTTC. Its protein is CASSYPGQGSYEQYF. This chain uses TRBV27 with TRBJ2-7, with 9 bases aligning to TRBD1. The trim removed 4 bases at V and 0 bases at J, leaving 4 bases unmatched. Germline assignment: CDR1 MNHEY and CDR2 SMNVEV (reference sequence). The CDR3 runs 15 residues.

The J gene is TRBJ1-1, the V gene TRBV11-3; D might be TRBD1 (5 bases). From germline, CDR1 is SGHNT and CDR2 YENEEA. The CDR3 sequence is 12 residues long. Deletions cut 5 bases from V and 7 bases from J, with 11 bases between. CDR3 sequence: CASSTNTGEAFF. DNA of the CDR3: TGTGCCAGCAGCACAAATACAGGTGAAGCTTTCTTT.

This clone was recorded once. This chain connects TRBV5-1 to TRBJ2-7; 7 bases are shared with TRBD1. V gave up 5 bases and J gave up 7 bases; unmatched junction bases: 6. CDR1 is SGHRS and CDR2 is YFSETQ in the germline V gene. This CDR3 contains 12 residues. CDR3 sequence (DNA): TGCGCCAGCAGAAGGGGACAGATGGAGCAGTACTTC. Residues: CASRRGQMEQYF. Using reference TRBV5-1 and TRBJ2-7 for the parts outside the CDR3, the full variable domain is KAGVTQTPRYLIKTRGQQVTLSCSPISGHRSVSWYQQTPGQGLQFLFEYFSETQRNKGNFPGRFSGRQFSNSRSEMNVSTLELGDSALYLCASRRGQMEQYFGPGTRLTVT.

The J gene is TRBJ1-5, the V gene TRBV10-3; no definite D call. The ends were cut back, 3 bases at V and 4 bases at J, with 10 bases in the middle. CDR3 length: 14 residues. Germline CDR1 ENHRY, CDR2 SYGVKD. CDR3 residues: CAISDERGNQPQHF. CDR3 nucleotide sequence: TGTGCCATCAGTGACGAGCGGGGAAATCAGCCCCAGCATTTT.

The chain has TRBV28 and TRBJ2-7, with 9 bases lining up with TRBD1. Germline-derived CDR1 and CDR2 are MDHEN and SYDVKM. CDR3 length equals 14 residues. With 5 bases clipped from V and 4 bases from J, the junction kept 6 bases outside the gene matches. CDR3 sequence (DNA): TGTGCCAGCAGTCCAAGGGACAGGGTTTACGAGCAGTACTTC. As protein: CASSPRDRVYEQYF.

The chain combines TRBV28 with TRBJ1-2; D gene unclear. V gave up 5 bases and J gave up 5 bases, with 6 bases separating them. CDR1 MDHEN and CDR2 SYDVKM come from the germline V gene. This CDR3 is built from 11 residues. For the CDR3, the DNA is TGTGCCAGCAGTGTGGCTTATGGCTACACCTTC. Translation: CASSVAYGYTF.

The gene calls are TRBV28 and TRBJ2-3, with TRBD1 identical over 7 bases. The CDR3 spans 16 residues. V trimming: 6 bases; J trimming: 1 base; junction bases outside the gene matches: 10. Germline V gene lookup returns CDR1 MDHEN and CDR2 SYDVKM. The DNA of the CDR3 is TGTGCCAGCAGATTGATAGGGGGCGCGGGCACAGATACGCAGTATTTT. Protein sequence: CASRLIGGAGTDTQYF. The complete variable domain, with remaining parts taken from reference TRBV28 and TRBJ2-3, reads DVKVTQSSRYLVKRTGEKVFLECVQDMDHENMFWYRQDPGLGLRLIYFSYDVKMKEKGDIPEGYSVSREKKERFSLILESASTNQTSMYLCASRLIGGAGTDTQYFGPGTRLTVL.

This chain links TRBV12-5 with TRBJ2-3, with D maybe TRBD2 (5 bases). The length of the CDR3 is 11 residues. V lost 6 bases and J 6 bases, leaving 7 bases between the germline ends. In germline, CDR1 is LGHNT, CDR2 FRNRAP. CDR3: CASGTGDTQYF. DNA for the CDR3: TGTGCTAGTGGGACGGGGGATACGCAGTATTTT. Together with reference TRBV12-5 and TRBJ2-3, the CDR3 gives the full variable domain: DARVTQTPRHKVTEMGQEVTMRCQPILGHNTVFWYRQTMMQGLELLAYFRNRAPLDDSGMPKDRFSAEMPDATLATLKIQPSEPRDSAVYFCASGTGDTQYFGPGTRLTVL.

The chain carries TRBV5-1 and TRBJ2-7; 7 positions agree with TRBD1. The CDR3 spans 15 residues. CDR1 is SGHRS, CDR2 YFSETQ, per germline. V trimming: 2 bases; J trimming: 6 bases; junction bases outside the gene matches: 11. CDR3 DNA sequence: TGCGCCAGCAGCTTAGTAAGGGACAGCCCCTTCGAGCAGTACTTC. The encoded protein is CASSLVRDSPFEQYF. Full variable domain (missing parts from reference TRBV5-1 and TRBJ2-7): KAGVTQTPRYLIKTRGQQVTLSCSPISGHRSVSWYQQTPGQGLQFLFEYFSETQRNKGNFPGRFSGRQFSNSRSEMNVSTLELGDSALYLCASSLVRDSPFEQYFGPGTRLTVT.

This chain connects TRBV28 to TRBJ1-2; D unresolved. In germline, CDR1 is MDHEN, CDR2 SYDVKM. The V end lost 7 bases, the J end lost 2 bases, and 17 bases lay between the germline ends. The CDR3 spans 15 residues. CDR3 coding DNA: TGTGCCAGCAAGGCCGACCTAGAATACAACTATGGCTACACCTTC. Encoded protein: CASKADLEYNYGYTF.

This clone has just a few counts. The chain uses TRBV2 and TRBJ1-1, with unresolved D. The CDR3 runs to 11 residues. V lost 7 bases and J lost 4, with 7 bases in between. Germline lookup yields CDR1 SNHLY and CDR2 FYNNEI. CDR3 sequence: CASTWLTEAFF. The CDR3, as DNA: TGTGCCAGCACTTGGCTCACTGAAGCTTTCTTT.